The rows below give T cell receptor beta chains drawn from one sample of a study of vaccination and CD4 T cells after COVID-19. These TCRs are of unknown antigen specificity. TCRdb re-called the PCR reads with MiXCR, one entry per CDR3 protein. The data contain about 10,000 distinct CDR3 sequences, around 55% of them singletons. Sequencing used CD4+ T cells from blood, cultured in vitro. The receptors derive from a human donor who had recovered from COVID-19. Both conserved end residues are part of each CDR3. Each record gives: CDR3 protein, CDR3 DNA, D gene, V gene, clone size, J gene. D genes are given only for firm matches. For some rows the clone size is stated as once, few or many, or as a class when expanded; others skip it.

CDR3aa: CASSPVGTARGAFF; CDR3nt: TGTGCCAGCAGCCCAGTTGGGACAGCCCGAGGAGCTTTCTTT; d_gene: TRBD1; v_gene: TRBV14; abundance: NA; j_gene: TRBJ1-1
CDR3aa: CASSPGQGTDTQYF; CDR3nt: TGTGCCAGCAGCCCGGGACAGGGAACAGATACGCAGTATTTT; d_gene: TRBD1; v_gene: TRBV7-2; abundance: NA; j_gene: TRBJ2-3
CDR3aa: CASSPGQGINTEAFF; CDR3nt: TGTGCCAGCTCACCCGGACAGGGAATAAACACTGAAGCTTTCTTT; d_gene: TRBD1; v_gene: TRBV18; abundance: NA; j_gene: TRBJ1-1
CDR3aa: CATSSSGTVAYEQCF; CDR3nt: TGTGCCACCAGCAGTTCCGGGACGGTGGCCTACGAGCAGTGCTTC; d_gene: NA; v_gene: TRBV15; abundance: NA; j_gene: TRBJ2-7
CDR3aa: CASSEGRQRGLAKNIQYF; CDR3nt: TGTGCCAGCAGTGAAGGACGGCAGAGGGGACTAGCCAAAAACATTCAGTACTTC; d_gene: NA; v_gene: TRBV6-1; abundance: NA; j_gene: TRBJ2-4
CDR3aa: CASSLGDRVFMNTEAFF; CDR3nt: TGTGCCAGCAGCTTAGGGGACAGGGTTTTCATGAACACTGAAGCTTTCTTT; d_gene: TRBD1; v_gene: TRBV11-1; abundance: NA; j_gene: TRBJ1-1
CDR3aa: CASSQSDRAYEQYF; CDR3nt: TGCGCCAGCAGCCAATCGGACAGGGCATACGAGCAGTACTTC; d_gene: TRBD1; v_gene: TRBV4-1; abundance: few; j_gene: TRBJ2-7
CDR3aa: CASSHAGTGSGYTF; CDR3nt: TGCGCCAGCAGCCACGCCGGGACAGGGTCTGGCTACACCTTC; d_gene: TRBD1; v_gene: TRBV4-3; abundance: once; j_gene: TRBJ1-2
CDR3aa: CASSEARDPRGRAQYF; CDR3nt: TGTGCCAGCAGTGAAGCGAGAGATCCCCGAGGCAGGGCCCAGTACTTC; d_gene: NA; v_gene: TRBV6-1; abundance: NA; j_gene: TRBJ2-5
CDR3aa: CASSDSSGGANEQFF; CDR3nt: TGTGCCAGCAGTGACTCTAGCGGGGGGGCCAATGAGCAGTTCTTC; d_gene: TRBD2; v_gene: TRBV6-4; abundance: NA; j_gene: TRBJ2-1
CDR3aa: CSATDGLGPQHF; CDR3nt: TGCAGTGCCACAGACGGGCTCGGGCCCCAGCATTTT; d_gene: NA; v_gene: TRBV20-1; abundance: few; j_gene: TRBJ1-5
CDR3aa: CASSENGGNNSPLHF; CDR3nt: TGTGCCAGCAGTGAAAATGGGGGGAATAATTCACCCCTCCACTTT; d_gene: NA; v_gene: TRBV2; abundance: medium-sized; j_gene: TRBJ1-6
CDR3aa: CASSRSMNTEAFF; CDR3nt: TGTGCCAGCTCTAGGTCCATGAACACTGAAGCTTTCTTT; d_gene: NA; v_gene: TRBV6-2/TRBV6-3; abundance: NA; j_gene: TRBJ1-1
CDR3aa: CASSLGPAGGNTDTQYF; CDR3nt: TGTGCCAGTAGCCTGGGCCCAGCGGGAGGGAACACAGATACGCAGTATTTT; d_gene: TRBD2; v_gene: TRBV19; abundance: few; j_gene: TRBJ2-3
CDR3aa: CASSLALGGAEAFF; CDR3nt: TGTGCCAGCAGCTTAGCGCTAGGGGGGGCTGAAGCTTTCTTT; d_gene: NA; v_gene: TRBV7-9; abundance: NA; j_gene: TRBJ1-1
CDR3aa: CASSLVAGGSSYEQYF; CDR3nt: TGTGCCAGCAGTTTAGTAGCGGGGGGCTCCTCCTACGAGCAGTACTTC; d_gene: TRBD2; v_gene: TRBV27; abundance: NA; j_gene: TRBJ2-7
CDR3aa: CASSFLAGGQETQYF; CDR3nt: TGTGCCAGCAGTTTTTTAGCGGGGGGTCAAGAGACCCAGTACTTC; d_gene: TRBD2; v_gene: TRBV6-5; abundance: NA; j_gene: TRBJ2-5
CDR3aa: CASSLDLAVSTETQYF; CDR3nt: TGTGCCAGCAGCTTAGATTTGGCGGTCTCAACAGAGACCCAGTACTTC; d_gene: NA; v_gene: TRBV11-2; abundance: NA; j_gene: TRBJ2-5
CDR3aa: CASSTVKSPYNEQFF; CDR3nt: TGTGCCAGCAGCACAGTCAAGTCCCCTTACAATGAGCAGTTCTTC; d_gene: NA; v_gene: TRBV11-2; abundance: NA; j_gene: TRBJ2-1
CDR3aa: CASRRDRVYEQYF; CDR3nt: TGTGCCAGCAGGAGGGACAGGGTCTACGAGCAGTACTTC; d_gene: TRBD1; v_gene: TRBV6-1; abundance: NA; j_gene: TRBJ2-7
CDR3aa: CASRPRDRENNEQFF; CDR3nt: TGTGCCAGCCGCCCCCGGGACAGGGAAAACAATGAGCAGTTCTTC; d_gene: TRBD1; v_gene: TRBV7-9; abundance: NA; j_gene: TRBJ2-1
CDR3aa: CSARDRREGSYGYTF; CDR3nt: TGCAGTGCTAGAGATAGGAGGGAGGGTTCCTATGGCTACACCTTC; d_gene: NA; v_gene: TRBV20-1; abundance: NA; j_gene: TRBJ1-2
CDR3aa: CSARVHTDTQYF; CDR3nt: TGCAGTGCTAGGGTCCACACAGATACGCAGTATTTT; d_gene: NA; v_gene: TRBV20-1; abundance: NA; j_gene: TRBJ2-3
CDR3aa: CASPLQGYTF; CDR3nt: TGTGCCAGCCCGCTGCAGGGCTACACCTTC; d_gene: NA; v_gene: TRBV7-3; abundance: NA; j_gene: TRBJ1-2
CDR3aa: CSAQPGGIGNTIYF; CDR3nt: TGCAGTGCTCAACCGGGGGGGATTGGAAACACCATATATTTT; d_gene: NA; v_gene: TRBV20-1; abundance: NA; j_gene: TRBJ1-3
CDR3aa: CASTKLDRGGNEQFF; CDR3nt: TGTGCCAGCACCAAATTGGACAGGGGAGGAAATGAGCAGTTCTTC; d_gene: TRBD1; v_gene: TRBV6-1; abundance: NA; j_gene: TRBJ2-1
CDR3aa: CASSLSLAGGSDTQYF; CDR3nt: TGTGCCAGCAGTTTAAGCCTAGCGGGGGGCTCAGATACGCAGTATTTT; d_gene: TRBD2; v_gene: TRBV27; abundance: once; j_gene: TRBJ2-3
CDR3aa: CASSPGLAGGEQFF; CDR3nt: TGTGCCAGCTCACCAGGACTAGCGGGAGGTGAGCAGTTCTTC; d_gene: TRBD2; v_gene: TRBV18; abundance: NA; j_gene: TRBJ2-1
CDR3aa: CASSPVASPSNEQFF; CDR3nt: TGTGCCAGCAGCCCTGTGGCTAGCCCCAGCAATGAGCAGTTCTTC; d_gene: NA; v_gene: TRBV7-3; abundance: NA; j_gene: TRBJ2-1
CDR3aa: CASSLGGASAFF; CDR3nt: TGTGCCAGCAGCTTAGGAGGGGCGTCAGCTTTCTTT; d_gene: NA; v_gene: TRBV11-3; abundance: NA; j_gene: TRBJ1-1
CDR3aa: CSAGVAGVDEQFF; CDR3nt: TGCAGTGCGGGAGTAGCGGGAGTCGACGAGCAGTTCTTC; d_gene: TRBD2; v_gene: TRBV20-1; abundance: NA; j_gene: TRBJ2-1